These T cell receptor beta chains were read from a single sample in a study of CD8+ T cells in alopecia areata. Clones were read by immunoSEQ multiplex PCR, and TCRdb kept only the in-frame ones, dropping some. The data contain 150,000 to 200,000 clones, about 72% of them singletons. The sample consisted of CD8+ T cells sorted from blood, taken at week 0. These receptor sequences come from a human donor with alopecia areata. Both conserved end residues are part of each CDR3. D genes are given only for firm matches. For some rows the clone size is stated as once, few or many, or as a class when expanded; others skip it.

d_call: -
v_call: TRBV29-1
clone_size: -
j_call: TRBJ1-2
cdr3_aa: CSVEKDGVYGYTF
cdr3_nt: TGCAGCGTGGAGAAGGACGGAGTCTATGGCTACACCTTC

d_call: TRBD1
v_call: TRBV15
clone_size: few
j_call: TRBJ1-4
cdr3_aa: CATSRGQGANEKLFF
cdr3_nt: TGTGCCACCAGCAGAGGACAGGGGGCTAATGAAAAACTGTTTTTT

d_call: -
v_call: TRBV7-6
clone_size: -
j_call: TRBJ2-5
cdr3_aa: CASSLDGGGTQYF
cdr3_nt: TGTGCCAGCAGCTTAGATGGTGGGGGGACCCAGTACTTC

d_call: -
v_call: TRBV6-1
clone_size: few
j_call: TRBJ2-3
cdr3_aa: CASSETNGATDTQYF
cdr3_nt: TGTGCCAGCAGTGAAACTAACGGGGCCACAGATACGCAGTATTTT

d_call: -
v_call: TRBV5-6
clone_size: -
j_call: TRBJ1-1
cdr3_aa: CASSLHRTEAFF
cdr3_nt: TGTGCCAGCAGCTTGCACAGAACTGAAGCTTTCTTT

d_call: -
v_call: TRBV29-1
clone_size: -
j_call: TRBJ2-1
cdr3_aa: CSAGWEAVGKQFF
cdr3_nt: TGCAGCGCCGGCTGGGAGGCGGTGGGGAAGCAGTTCTTC

d_call: -
v_call: TRBV2
clone_size: -
j_call: TRBJ1-1
cdr3_aa: CASSEALYNTEAFF
cdr3_nt: TGTGCCAGCAGTGAAGCGCTTTACAACACTGAAGCTTTCTTT

d_call: TRBD1
v_call: TRBV27
clone_size: -
j_call: TRBJ2-1
cdr3_aa: CASSSHEIRDRPLVYYNEQFF
cdr3_nt: TGTGCCAGCAGTTCACACGAAATCCGGGACAGGCCCCTGGTTTACTACAATGAGCAGTTCTTC

d_call: TRBD1
v_call: TRBV6-1
clone_size: -
j_call: TRBJ2-2
cdr3_aa: CASSGGQGTAGELFF
cdr3_nt: TGTGCCAGCAGTGGTGGACAGGGGACGGCCGGGGAGCTGTTTTTT

d_call: TRBD2
v_call: TRBV5-1
clone_size: few
j_call: TRBJ2-3
cdr3_aa: CASSLRGGPTDTQYF
cdr3_nt: TGCGCCAGCAGCTTGCGGGGGGGTCCCACAGATACGCAGTATTTT

d_call: -
v_call: TRBV7-2
clone_size: -
j_call: TRBJ2-1
cdr3_aa: CASSLARRNEQFF
cdr3_nt: TGTGCCAGCAGCTTAGCGCGGAGGAATGAGCAGTTCTTC

d_call: -
v_call: TRBV29-1
clone_size: few
j_call: TRBJ2-2
cdr3_aa: CSGRIGGELFF
cdr3_nt: TGCAGCGGTCGAATAGGCGGGGAGCTGTTTTTT

d_call: -
v_call: TRBV29-1
clone_size: -
j_call: TRBJ2-7
cdr3_aa: CSAKSGPEGPYEQYF
cdr3_nt: TGCAGCGCCAAAAGCGGACCGGAGGGGCCCTACGAGCAGTACTTC

d_call: -
v_call: TRBV7-8
clone_size: few
j_call: TRBJ1-5
cdr3_aa: CASSPPSGQPQHF
cdr3_nt: TGTGCCAGCAGCCCGCCGTCTGGACAGCCCCAGCATTTT

d_call: -
v_call: TRBV30
clone_size: once
j_call: TRBJ1-1
cdr3_aa: CAWGVEAFF
cdr3_nt: TGTGCCTGGGGAGTTGAAGCTTTCTTT

d_call: -
v_call: TRBV27
clone_size: -
j_call: TRBJ2-1
cdr3_aa: CASSSRDPAYNEQFF
cdr3_nt: TGTGCCAGCAGTTCGAGGGATCCCGCCTACAATGAGCAGTTCTTC

d_call: -
v_call: TRBV5-1
clone_size: -
j_call: TRBJ2-5
cdr3_aa: CASSLVGEMETQYF
cdr3_nt: TGCGCCAGCAGCTTGGTCGGGGAGATGGAGACCCAGTACTTC

d_call: -
v_call: TRBV6-5
clone_size: few
j_call: TRBJ2-3
cdr3_aa: CASCRGKGTDTQYF
cdr3_nt: TGTGCCAGCTGTCGGGGGAAAGGCACAGATACGCAGTATTTT

d_call: TRBD1
v_call: TRBV29-1
clone_size: -
j_call: TRBJ2-1
cdr3_aa: CSVEGLLGQGDNEQFF
cdr3_nt: TGCAGCGTTGAAGGGTTGCTAGGACAGGGTGACAATGAGCAGTTCTTC

d_call: TRBD1
v_call: TRBV13
clone_size: -
j_call: TRBJ2-7
cdr3_aa: CASSSPGTGFHEQYF
cdr3_nt: TGTGCCAGCAGCTCCCCCGGGACAGGGTTTCATGAGCAGTACTTC

d_call: -
v_call: TRBV27
clone_size: -
j_call: TRBJ1-5
cdr3_aa: CASKVGDVGNQPQHF
cdr3_nt: TGTGCCAGCAAGGTGGGGGATGTTGGCAATCAGCCCCAGCATTTT

d_call: -
v_call: TRBV2
clone_size: -
j_call: TRBJ2-2
cdr3_aa: CASSGASRLGELFF
cdr3_nt: TGTGCCAGCAGTGGGGCTAGCAGGTTGGGGGAGCTGTTTTTT

d_call: -
v_call: TRBV15
clone_size: -
j_call: TRBJ1-5
cdr3_aa: CATSRGRGDAQPQHF
cdr3_nt: TGTGCCACCAGCAGAGGTCGAGGGGATGCTCAGCCCCAGCATTTT

d_call: -
v_call: TRBV6-5
clone_size: -
j_call: TRBJ1-2
cdr3_aa: CASSTDYAGYTF
cdr3_nt: TGTGCCAGCAGTACCGACTACGCGGGCTACACCTTC

d_call: -
v_call: TRBV6-5
clone_size: few
j_call: TRBJ2-2
cdr3_aa: CASSYRGGTGELFF
cdr3_nt: TGTGCCAGCAGTTACAGGGGGGGCACCGGGGAGCTGTTTTTT

d_call: TRBD1
v_call: TRBV27
clone_size: few
j_call: TRBJ1-6
cdr3_aa: CASRLGQGLGPLHF
cdr3_nt: TGTGCCAGCAGATTAGGACAGGGCCTGGGACCCCTCCACTTT